This TCR beta chain originates from a study of cytomegalovirus exposure and HLA in healthy donors. Germline lookup yields CDR1 LGHNA and CDR2 YNFKEQ. The V segment lost 3 bases and the J segment 5 bases; nucleotides outside the gene matches: 6. The CDR3 totals 16 residues. In its sample, this clone was seen once. The antigen remains undetermined. Findings and caveats of the study: Specific recognition of CMV antigens was confirmed in vitro for a few chains (all CMV-associated). The study listed under 200 cytomegalovirus-associated TCR beta chains. TCR clusters originating in the first cohort tended to co-occur in the 100 to 150 validation repertoires, according to a later analysis.

Repertoires were generated with immunoSEQ multiplex PCR, while TCRdb's copy carries only in-frame clones and drops some. The table lists 50,000 to 65,000 clones, roughly 89% of them singletons. The sample was PBMCs. The rearrangement links TRBV4-2 to TRBJ2-2; 10 nucleotides line up with TRBD1. This clonotype originated in a woman aged 18-29 years in good health and CMV-seronegative. The DNA of the CDR3 is TGTGCCAGCAGCCACGGACAGGGGGGTAGGACCGGGGAGCTGTTTTTT. Amino acids: CASSHGQGGRTGELFF.